This entry features one T cell receptor (beta chain) sequence. As yet, its antigen is unknown. The data originate from a study of T-cell memory formation after mild COVID-19. Across the study: TCR clusters were mostly donor specific.

Findings and caveats of the study: Clones contracting over day 15 to 85 were CD4/CD8 balanced, with later expanders leaning CD4+. Whether second-wave clones peaking at day 37 were SARS-CoV-2 specific went unconfirmed.

V was pared by 10 bases and J by 4 bases, with 9 bases between. CDR1 and CDR2 from the germline V gene are MRHNA and SNTAGT. This CDR3 is built from 11 residues. In TCRdb, the 5' RACE reads were re-called with MiXCR into one record per CDR3 protein. Here the sample spans roughly 340,000 distinct CDR3 sequences, about 16% being singletons. Sequenced material: PBMCs or a T cell subset sorted from them (not recorded which). The V gene is TRBV6-4, the J gene TRBJ2-3, with D unclear. The TCR comes from a man aged 18 to 35 who had mild COVID-19 (a few samples of this study predate the infection). Cell type and time point are not known. Here the CDR3 reads CATKVADTQYF. The CDR3 nucleotides are TGTGCCACCAAAGTAGCAGATACGCAGTATTTT.